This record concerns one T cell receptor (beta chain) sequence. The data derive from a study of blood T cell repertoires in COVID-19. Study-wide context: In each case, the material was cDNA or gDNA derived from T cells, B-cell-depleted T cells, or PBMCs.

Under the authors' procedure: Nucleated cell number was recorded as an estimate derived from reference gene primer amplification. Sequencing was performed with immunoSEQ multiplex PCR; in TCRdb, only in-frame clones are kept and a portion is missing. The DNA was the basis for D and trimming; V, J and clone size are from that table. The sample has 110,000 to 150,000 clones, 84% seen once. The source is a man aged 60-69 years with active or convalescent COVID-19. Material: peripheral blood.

In DNA, the CDR3 is TGCAGCGTTGAAGATGGACAGGGGATCACAGATACGCAGTATTTT. This gives the protein CSVEDGQGITDTQYF. V is TRBV29-1 and J is TRBJ2-3, with 9 nucleotides matching TRBD1. Germline V lookup: CDR1 SQVTM, CDR2 ANQGSEA. V shed 0 bases and J 2 bases; nucleotides not matched to a gene: 3. This CDR3 is built from 15 residues.